This T cell receptor (beta chain) came from a study of post-analysis software for immune sequencing data. General study findings and limits: Roughly 5 TRBV segments, TRBV5-6, TRBV5-1 and TRBV20-1 among them, were found more frequent in patients than controls.

Built from TCR beta cDNA, the libraries had unique molecular identifiers in them. TCRdb ran MiXCR on the PCR reads and lists one entry per CDR3 protein. The sample holds fewer than 850,000 distinct CDR3 sequences, 25% to 30% seen once. With regard to this clonotype: Its antigen is as yet unknown.

CDR1 and CDR2 from the germline V gene are SEHNR and FQNEAQ (reference sequence). The CDR3 sequence is 16 residues long. Trimming shortened V by 8 bases and J by 0 bases, and 19 bases separated the two germline ends. The V call is TRBV7-9, the J call TRBJ1-2, with D maybe TRBD1 (5 bases). Sequencing used blood. This clonotype was obtained from a girl aged 5 to 17 with multiple sclerosis. The CDR3 region has the DNA TGTGCCAGCTTAACCTTTGACAGACTAGCTAACTATGGCTACACCTTC. Translated: CASLTFDRLANYGYTF.